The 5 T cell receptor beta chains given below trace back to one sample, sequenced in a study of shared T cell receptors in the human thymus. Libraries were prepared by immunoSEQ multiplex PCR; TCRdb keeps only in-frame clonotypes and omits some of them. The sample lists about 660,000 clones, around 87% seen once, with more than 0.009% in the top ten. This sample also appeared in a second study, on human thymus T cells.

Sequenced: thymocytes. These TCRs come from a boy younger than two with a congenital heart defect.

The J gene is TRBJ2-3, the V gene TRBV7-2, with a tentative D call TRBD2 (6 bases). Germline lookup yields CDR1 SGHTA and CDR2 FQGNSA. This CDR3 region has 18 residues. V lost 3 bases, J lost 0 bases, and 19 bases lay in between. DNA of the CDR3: TGTGCCAGCAGCTTCCTTTGGGACGGTGGGGGGAGCACAGATACGCAGTATTTT. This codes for CASSFLWDGGGSTDTQYF.

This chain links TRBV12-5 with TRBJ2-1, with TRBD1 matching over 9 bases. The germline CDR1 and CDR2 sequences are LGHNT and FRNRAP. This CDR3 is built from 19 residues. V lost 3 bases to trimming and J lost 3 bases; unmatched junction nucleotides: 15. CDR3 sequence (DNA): TGTGCTAGTGGTTTCAGACCACGGGACAGGGAGGGACACTACAATGAGCAGTTCTTC. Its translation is CASGFRPRDREGHYNEQFF.

The CDR3 DNA sequence: TGTGCCATCAAGGCGGGAGCGGTCTACAATGAGCAGTTCTTC. This translates into CAIKAGAVYNEQFF. The V gene is TRBV10-3, the J gene TRBJ2-1, with 7 bases that match TRBD2. The J segment lost 3 bases and the V segment lost 7 bases, leaving 6 bases of the junction unmatched. Germline loops: CDR1 ENHRY, CDR2 SYGVKD. The CDR3 is 14 amino acids.

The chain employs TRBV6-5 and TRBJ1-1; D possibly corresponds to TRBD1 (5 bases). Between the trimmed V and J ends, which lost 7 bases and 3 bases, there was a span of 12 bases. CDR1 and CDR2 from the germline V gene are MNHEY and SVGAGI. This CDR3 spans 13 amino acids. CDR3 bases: TGTGCCAGCACCGGGACTGATGACACTGAAGCTTTCTTT. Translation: CASTGTDDTEAFF.

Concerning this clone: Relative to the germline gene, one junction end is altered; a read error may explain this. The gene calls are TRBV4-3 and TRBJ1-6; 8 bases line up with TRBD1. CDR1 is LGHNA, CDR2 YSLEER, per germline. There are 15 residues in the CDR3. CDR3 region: CASSQDLSDRVPRYF. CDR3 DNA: TGCGCCAGCAGCCAAGACTTATCGGACAGGGTTCCGCGTTACTTT.